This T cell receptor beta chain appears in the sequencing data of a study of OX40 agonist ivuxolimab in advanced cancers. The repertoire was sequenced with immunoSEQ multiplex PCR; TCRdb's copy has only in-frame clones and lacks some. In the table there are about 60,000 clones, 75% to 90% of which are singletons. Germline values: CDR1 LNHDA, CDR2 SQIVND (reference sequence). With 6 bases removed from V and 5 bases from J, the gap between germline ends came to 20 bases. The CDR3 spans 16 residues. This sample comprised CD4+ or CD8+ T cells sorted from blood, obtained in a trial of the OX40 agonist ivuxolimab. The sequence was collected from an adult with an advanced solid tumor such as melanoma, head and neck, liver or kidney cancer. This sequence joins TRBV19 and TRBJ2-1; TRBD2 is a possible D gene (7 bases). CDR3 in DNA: TGTGCCAGTAGATCCGAGGGGGGGGTCGTCCACAATGAGCAGTTCTTC. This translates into CASRSEGGVVHNEQFF.